This T cell receptor (beta chain) was recorded in a study of blood T cell repertoires in COVID-19. The germline CDR1 and CDR2 sequences are SGHDT and YYEEEE. The V segment lost 1 base and the J segment 6 bases; nucleotides outside the gene matches: 13. The length of the CDR3 is 18 residues. The data were produced by immunoSEQ multiplex PCR, yet TCRdb's version contains in-frame clones alone and is incomplete. The sample holds under 250,000 clones, 75% to 90% seen once. Sequencing was performed on peripheral blood. This receptor was obtained from a man between 25 and 39 years old with COVID-19, enrolled during active disease. This chain uses TRBV5-6 with TRBJ2-1, with TRBD2 matching over 10 bases. Written as DNA, the CDR3 is TGTGCCAGCAGCTTGCCGCTGACTAGCGGGTGGGAGTTCAATGAGCAGTTCTTC. Amino acids: CASSLPLTSGWEFNEQFF.